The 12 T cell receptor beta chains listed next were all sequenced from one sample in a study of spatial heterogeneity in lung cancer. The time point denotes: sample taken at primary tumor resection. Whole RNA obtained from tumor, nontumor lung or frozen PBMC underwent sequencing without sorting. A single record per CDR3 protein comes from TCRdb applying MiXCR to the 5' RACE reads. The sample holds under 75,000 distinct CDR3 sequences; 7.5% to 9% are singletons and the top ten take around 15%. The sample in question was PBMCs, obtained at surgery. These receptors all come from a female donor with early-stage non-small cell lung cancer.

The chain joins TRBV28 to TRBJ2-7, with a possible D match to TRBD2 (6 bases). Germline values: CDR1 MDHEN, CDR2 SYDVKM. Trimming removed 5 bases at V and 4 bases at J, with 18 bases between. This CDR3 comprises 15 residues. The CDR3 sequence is CASSPTGDWGYEQYF. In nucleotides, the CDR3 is TGTGCCAGCAGTCCCACCGGGGACTGGGGGTACGAGCAGTACTTC.

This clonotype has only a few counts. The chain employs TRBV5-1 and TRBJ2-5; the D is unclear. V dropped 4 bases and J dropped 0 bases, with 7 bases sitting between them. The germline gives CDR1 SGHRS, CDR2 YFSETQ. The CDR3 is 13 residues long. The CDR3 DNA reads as TGCGCCAGCAGCCAGGAGTACCAAGAGACCCAGTACTTC. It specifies CASSQEYQETQYF.

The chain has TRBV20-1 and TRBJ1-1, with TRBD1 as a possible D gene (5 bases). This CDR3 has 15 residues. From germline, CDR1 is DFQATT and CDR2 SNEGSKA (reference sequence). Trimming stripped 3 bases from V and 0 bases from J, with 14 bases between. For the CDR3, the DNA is TGCAGTGCTAGGGGGCCGGGACGTCTGAACACTGAAGCTTTCTTT. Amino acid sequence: CSARGPGRLNTEAFF.

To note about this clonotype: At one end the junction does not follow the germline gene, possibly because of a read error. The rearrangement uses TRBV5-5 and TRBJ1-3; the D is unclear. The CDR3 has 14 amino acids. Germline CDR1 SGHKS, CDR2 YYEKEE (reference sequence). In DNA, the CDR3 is TGTGTCAGCAGCGCGGGGTCTTCTGGAAACACCATATATTTT. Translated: CVSSAGSSGNTIYF.

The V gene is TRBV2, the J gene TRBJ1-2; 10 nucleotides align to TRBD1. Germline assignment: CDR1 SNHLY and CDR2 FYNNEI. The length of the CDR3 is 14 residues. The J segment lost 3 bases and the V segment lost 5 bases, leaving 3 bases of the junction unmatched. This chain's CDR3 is CASSSGTGDYGYTF. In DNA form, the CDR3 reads TGTGCCAGCAGTTCCGGGACAGGGGACTATGGCTACACCTTC.

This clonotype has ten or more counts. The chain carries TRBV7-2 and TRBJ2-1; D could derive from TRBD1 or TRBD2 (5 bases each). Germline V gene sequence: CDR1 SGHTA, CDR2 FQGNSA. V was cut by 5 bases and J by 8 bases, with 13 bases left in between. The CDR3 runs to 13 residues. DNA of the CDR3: TGTGCCAGCAGCCCATGGGACGTTGATGAGCAGTTCTTC. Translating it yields CASSPWDVDEQFF.

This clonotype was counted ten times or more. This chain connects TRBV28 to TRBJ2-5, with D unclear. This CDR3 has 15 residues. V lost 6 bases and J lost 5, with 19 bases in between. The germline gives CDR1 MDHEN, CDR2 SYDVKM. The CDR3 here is CASSPLGTGVETQYF. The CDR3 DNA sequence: TGTGCCAGCAGCCCCCTCGGTACTGGTGTGGAGACCCAGTACTTC.

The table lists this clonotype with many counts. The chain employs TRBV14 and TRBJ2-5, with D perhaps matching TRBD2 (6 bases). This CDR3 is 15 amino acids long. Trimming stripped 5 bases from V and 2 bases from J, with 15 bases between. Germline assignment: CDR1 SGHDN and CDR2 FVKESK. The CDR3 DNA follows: TGTGCCAGCAGCTTCTATCGGGGGAGGCAAGAGACCCAGTACTTC. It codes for CASSFYRGRQETQYF.

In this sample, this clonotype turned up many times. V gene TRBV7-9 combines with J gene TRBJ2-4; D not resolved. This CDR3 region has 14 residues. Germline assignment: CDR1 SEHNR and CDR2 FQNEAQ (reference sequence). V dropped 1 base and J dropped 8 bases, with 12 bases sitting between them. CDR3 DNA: TGTGCCAGCAGCTTAGGTGGCCGTGGCTACATTCAGTACTTC. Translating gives CASSLGGRGYIQYF.

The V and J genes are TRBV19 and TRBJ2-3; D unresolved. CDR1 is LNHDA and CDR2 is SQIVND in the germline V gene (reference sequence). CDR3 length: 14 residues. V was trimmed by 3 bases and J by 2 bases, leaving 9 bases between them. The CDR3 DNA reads TGTGCCAGTAGTATGATCTCATACACAGATACGCAGTATTTT. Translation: CASSMISYTDTQYF.

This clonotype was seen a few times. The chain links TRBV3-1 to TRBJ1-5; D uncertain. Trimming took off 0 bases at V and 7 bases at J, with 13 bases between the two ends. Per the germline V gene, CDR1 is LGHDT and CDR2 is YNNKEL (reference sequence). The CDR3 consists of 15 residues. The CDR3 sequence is CASSQDIGRGQPQHF. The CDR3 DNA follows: TGTGCCAGCAGCCAAGATATCGGACGCGGCCAGCCCCAGCATTTT.

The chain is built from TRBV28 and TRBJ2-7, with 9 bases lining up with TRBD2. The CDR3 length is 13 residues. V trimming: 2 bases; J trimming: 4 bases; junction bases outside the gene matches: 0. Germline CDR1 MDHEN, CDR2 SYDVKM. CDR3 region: CASSLLAGYEQYF. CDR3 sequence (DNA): TGTGCCAGCAGTTTACTAGCGGGGTACGAGCAGTACTTC.